One and the same sample provided the 17 T cell receptor beta chains below, sequenced in a study of T cells after yellow fever vaccination. TCRdb re-called the 5' RACE reads through MiXCR, storing one row per CDR3 protein. This table holds 300,000 to 400,000 distinct CDR3 sequences, roughly 9.4% found once. This material consisted of PBMCs, taken on the day of the first yellow fever vaccination. The receptor source for this set is a man younger than 30 who received the YFV17D yellow fever vaccine.

This clonotype was found a few times. The chain carries TRBV4-1 and TRBJ1-3; D is undetermined. In germline, CDR1 is MGHRA, CDR2 YSYEKL. The V end was cut by 1 base, the J end by 7 bases, with 8 bases between. The CDR3 consists of 13 residues. The DNA of the CDR3 is TGCGCCAGCAGCCAAGCCGGGCGGAACACCATATATTTT. This sequence encodes CASSQAGRNTIYF.

This clonotype came up many times. This chain joins TRBV4-3 and TRBJ2-1; 10 nucleotides align to TRBD2. Germline CDR1 is LGHNA and CDR2 is YSLEER. Losses at the gene ends were 3 bases for V and 3 bases for J; bases not matched to a gene: 2. This CDR3 has 15 residues. CDR3: CASSQPSGGYNEQFF. CDR3 sequence (DNA): TGCGCCAGCAGCCAGCCTAGCGGGGGCTACAATGAGCAGTTCTTC.

A few counts support this clonotype. The chain is built from TRBV3-1 and TRBJ1-1, with TRBD1 matching over 8 bases. Germline V gene data show CDR1 as LGHDT and CDR2 as YNNKEL (reference sequence). This CDR3 comprises 14 residues. Losses at the gene ends were 6 bases for V and 4 bases for J; bases not matched to a gene: 7. The CDR3 protein is CASRQGAARTEAFF. The CDR3 DNA follows: TGTGCCAGCAGGCAGGGGGCTGCTCGCACTGAAGCTTTCTTT.

This clonotype was detected only a few times. CDR3 residues: CASSFGQGKWTQYF. The CDR3 nucleotides are TGTGCCAGCAGCTTTGGGCAGGGAAAGTGGACCCAGTACTTC. The V and J genes are TRBV5-8 and TRBJ2-5; a weak D match, TRBD1 (5 bases). The CDR3 is 14 residues long. Germline-derived CDR1 and CDR2 are SGHTS and YDEGEE. V was clipped by 2 bases and J by 7 bases, with 15 bases between them.

This clonotype occurred a few times. The V and J genes are TRBV13 and TRBJ1-4; D ambiguous. This CDR3 contains 14 residues. Trimming cost V 6 bases and J 7 bases, with 15 bases left between them. Germline V gives CDR1 PRHDT, CDR2 FYEKMQ (reference sequence). CDR3 in DNA: TGTGCCAGCAGGTCTTCCGGCCGCTCTGAAAAACTGTTTTTT. It encodes CASRSSGRSEKLFF.

The rearrangement uses TRBV6-5 and TRBJ1-6; a weak D match, TRBD1 (6 bases). The CDR3 totals 15 residues. V shed 1 base and J shed 8 bases, with 12 bases lying between them. Germline assignment: CDR1 MNHEY and CDR2 SVGAGI. In DNA form, the CDR3 reads TGTGCCAGCAGTTACTGGGGGGCTAGTGATTCACCCCTCCACTTT. Translation gives CASSYWGASDSPLHF.

This chain joins TRBV10-2 and TRBJ2-3; D unresolved. Trimming removed 7 bases from V and 1 base from J, with 21 bases in between. The germline V gene has CDR1 WSHSY and CDR2 SAAADI. This CDR3 is built from 17 residues. DNA of the CDR3: TGCGCCAGCACGCGGAAGCCCTTTGGGATCGGCACAGATACGCAGTATTTT. Residues: CASTRKPFGIGTDTQYF.

The rearrangement uses TRBV27 and TRBJ2-1, with 11 bases identical to TRBD1. This CDR3 comprises 16 residues. Germline V gives CDR1 MNHEY, CDR2 SMNVEV (reference sequence). The J segment lost 6 bases and the V segment lost 5 bases, leaving 9 bases of the junction unmatched. The CDR3 sequence: CASSPEGQGAANEQFF. CDR3 DNA: TGTGCCAGCAGTCCGGAAGGACAGGGGGCGGCCAATGAGCAGTTCTTC.

This clonotype was counted only a few times. The chain combines TRBV4-2 with TRBJ2-4; 8 nucleotides line up with TRBD1. Germline V gives CDR1 LGHNA, CDR2 YNFKEQ. CDR3 length: 18 amino acids. J was trimmed by 1 base and V by 3 bases; bases with no gene match: 11. CDR3 in amino acids: CASSQTEEGQVAKNIQYF. As DNA, the CDR3 is TGTGCCAGCAGCCAGACGGAGGAGGGACAGGTGGCCAAAAACATTCAGTACTTC.

This clonotype was recorded at least ten times. The rearrangement joins TRBV12-3 or TRBV12-4 to TRBJ1-2, with D uncertain. The V gene lost 2 bases and the J gene lost 4 bases, with 8 bases spanning the gap. The CDR3 runs to 13 residues. CDR3: CASSLLPAYGYTF. Here the CDR3 DNA reads TGTGCCAGCAGTTTACTCCCTGCCTATGGCTACACCTTC.

This clonotype was seen many times. This sequence joins TRBV18 and TRBJ2-1; weak D call: TRBD1 (5 bases). V dropped 3 bases and J dropped 6 bases, with 9 bases sitting between them. The V gene's germline CDR1 is KGHSH and CDR2 LQKENI. The CDR3 spans 13 residues. Here the CDR3 DNA reads TGTGCCAGCTCACCTGGCAGGGTCAATGAGCAGTTCTTC. Amino acid sequence: CASSPGRVNEQFF.

This clonotype was seen a handful of times. The chain carries TRBV6-2 or TRBV6-3 and TRBJ2-7; 7 bases are shared with TRBD1. The germline V gene encodes CDR1 MNHEY and CDR2 SVGEGT. The ends lost 6 bases at V and 0 bases at J; junction bases unmatched: 8. The CDR3 extends over 15 amino acids. Here the CDR3 DNA reads TGTGCCAGCAGCCCTTACAGGGGCGGCTCCTACGAGCAGTACGTC. This sequence encodes CASSPYRGGSYEQYV.

This clonotype has just a few counts. The V and J genes are TRBV19 and TRBJ1-5; D is uncertain. Germline V lookup: CDR1 LNHDA, CDR2 SQIVND (reference sequence). CDR3 length equals 14 residues. The ends were cut back, 3 bases at V and 3 bases at J, with 9 bases in the middle. In DNA form, the CDR3 reads TGTGCCAGTAGTATGTGGACTTACAATCAGCCCCAGCATTTT. This encodes CASSMWTYNQPQHF.

This clonotype came up a few times. The chain combines TRBV7-6 with TRBJ1-6; the D is unclear. V lost 5 bases to trimming and J lost 7 bases, with 15 bases between them. The V gene's germline CDR1 is SGHVS and CDR2 FNYEAQ. This CDR3 region has 15 residues. CDR3 sequence: CASSPRRGNNSPLHF. CDR3 bases: TGTGCCAGCAGCCCCCGGCGAGGGAACAATTCACCCCTCCACTTT.

The rearrangement links TRBV10-3 to TRBJ2-3; weak D call: TRBD2 (5 bases). CDR1 is ENHRY, CDR2 SYGVKD, per germline. Trimming took off 4 bases at V and 4 bases at J, with 6 bases between the two ends. CDR3 size: 12 residues. CDR3 loop: CAISAEADTQYF. The CDR3 DNA is TGTGCCATCAGTGCGGAGGCAGATACGCAGTATTTT.

In regard to this clonotype: The missing conserved phenylalanine or tryptophan at the end of this CDR3 makes a read error likely. The rearrangement uses TRBV14 and TRBJ1-2; perhaps TRBD1 as D (5 bases). CDR1 is SGHDN and CDR2 is FVKESK in the germline V gene. The CDR3 is 13 residues long. V lost 2 bases to trimming and J lost 3 bases, with 7 bases between them. The CDR3 spells CASSQTGYYGYTL. CDR3 in DNA: TGTGCCAGCAGCCAAACAGGTTACTATGGCTACACCTTA.

Only a few counts were recorded for this clonotype. J is TRBJ2-5 and V is TRBV5-6; 8 nucleotides align to TRBD2. Germline CDR1 is SGHDT and CDR2 is YYEEEE. The CDR3 spans 16 residues. With V trimmed by 2 bases and J by 7 bases, 13 bases remained unmatched. This CDR3 reads CASSLYGLAGGRTQYF. As DNA, the CDR3 is TGTGCCAGCAGCTTATACGGACTTGCGGGGGGCCGGACCCAGTACTTC.